One and the same sample provided the 17 T cell receptor beta chains below, sequenced in a study of T cells after yellow fever vaccination. Each CDR3 protein is one row after TCRdb ran MiXCR on the 5' RACE reads. Among 350,000 to 450,000 distinct CDR3 sequences listed, over 15% were seen once. The material was PBMCs, obtained before the yellow fever booster vaccination. The receptors stem from a man aged 18 to 29 who received the YFV17D yellow fever vaccine.

J is TRBJ2-5 and V is TRBV9; D is possibly TRBD1 (5 bases). Germline CDR1 is SGDLS and CDR2 is YYNGEE. This CDR3 contains 16 residues. V dropped 1 base and J dropped 2 bases, with 15 bases sitting between them. CDR3 protein: CASSVSAGAKQETQYF. The DNA for the CDR3 is TGTGCCAGCAGCGTAAGCGCTGGGGCCAAGCAAGAGACCCAGTACTTC.

The chain uses TRBV19 and TRBJ1-1; 10 bases are a match to TRBD1. CDR3 length equals 15 residues. J was trimmed by 6 bases and V by 4 bases; bases with no gene match: 8. The germline V gene has CDR1 LNHDA and CDR2 SQIVND (reference sequence). CDR3 nucleotide sequence: TGTGCCAGTAGTACGACCGGGACAGGGGACTCTGAAGCTTTCTTT. This sequence encodes CASSTTGTGDSEAFF.

This clonotype showed up just a few times. The chain combines TRBV4-3 with TRBJ1-3; D is undetermined. V lost 4 bases and J 3 bases, leaving 13 bases between the germline ends. CDR1 is LGHNA, CDR2 YSLEER, per germline. There are 15 residues in the CDR3. The CDR3 loop is CASSLWAGDGNTIYF. The DNA of the CDR3 is TGCGCCAGCAGCCTATGGGCCGGGGATGGAAACACCATATATTTT.

This clonotype has a handful of counts. As DNA, the CDR3 is TGCAGTGCTAAACTGAACTATGGCTACACCTTC. It yields the protein CSAKLNYGYTF. This rearrangement joins TRBV20-1 to TRBJ1-2; unclear D gene. Germline CDR1 and CDR2: DFQATT and SNEGSKA (reference sequence). Trimming removed 4 bases from V and 2 bases from J, with 5 bases in between. The CDR3 runs 11 residues.

The sample holds one count of this clonotype. The rearrangement joins TRBV6-5 to TRBJ1-2; no firm D call. The CDR3 runs 14 residues. V dropped 6 bases and J dropped 5 bases, with 16 bases sitting between them. The germline V gene has CDR1 MNHEY and CDR2 SVGAGI. In DNA form, the CDR3 reads TGTGCCAGCAGCTTCAGCGCAGCTGGGTATGGCTACACCTTC. Amino acids: CASSFSAAGYGYTF.

Many counts were recorded for this clonotype. V usage is TRBV7-2 and J usage is TRBJ2-3; TRBD2 agrees at 7 bases. V lost 3 bases, J lost 5 bases, and 2 bases stayed unmatched. CDR3 length: 13 residues. Germline V gene lookup returns CDR1 SGHTA and CDR2 FQGNSA. The CDR3: CASSFRGEDTQYF. CDR3 in DNA: TGTGCCAGCAGCTTTCGGGGGGAAGATACGCAGTATTTT.

This clonotype was found many times. V is TRBV7-8 and J is TRBJ1-2; weak D call: TRBD1 (5 bases). The V gene lost 2 bases and the J gene lost 3 bases, with 10 bases spanning the gap. Looked up from germline, CDR1 is SGHVS and CDR2 is FQNEAQ. This CDR3 spans 14 amino acids. The DNA for the CDR3 is TGTGCCAGCAGCTTACAGGGACTCTACTATGGCTACACCTTC. Protein product: CASSLQGLYYGYTF. Supplemented by reference TRBV7-8 and TRBJ1-2, the full variable domain reads GAGVSQSPRYKVAKRGQDVALRCDPISGHVSLFWYQQALGQGPEFLTYFQNEAQLDKSGLPSDRFFAERPEGSVSTLKIQRTQQEDSAVYLCASSLQGLYYGYTFGSGTRLTVV.

The count of this clonotype is one. The chain recombines TRBV12-3 or TRBV12-4 with TRBJ2-1; weak D call: TRBD2 (6 bases). The V gene lost 5 bases and the J gene lost 1 base, with 12 bases spanning the gap. The CDR3 is 15 amino acids. The CDR3 is CASSPPRGSYNEQFF. The CDR3 DNA reads TGTGCCAGCAGTCCCCCCCGGGGGTCCTACAATGAGCAGTTCTTC.

The sample holds many counts of this clonotype. The V and J genes are TRBV7-6 and TRBJ2-2; tentatively, D is TRBD2 (6 bases). V dropped 1 base and J dropped 9 bases, with 18 bases sitting between them. The CDR3 extends over 16 amino acids. Germline V gene lookup returns CDR1 SGHVS and CDR2 FNYEAQ. CDR3 sequence: CASSLEGTPLPRELFF. CDR3 in DNA: TGTGCCAGCAGCTTAGAAGGGACTCCTCTACCCCGGGAGCTGTTTTTT.

This clonotype has at least ten counts. The gene calls are TRBV27 and TRBJ1-5; unclear D gene. Trimming took 2 bases from V and 6 from J, leaving 8 bases between them. Germline V CDR1 and CDR2: MNHEY, SMNVEV (reference sequence). This CDR3 comprises 13 residues. The CDR3 protein is CASSLDVGQPQHF. CDR3 nucleotides: TGTGCCAGCAGTTTAGATGTGGGTCAGCCCCAGCATTTT.

The table lists this clonotype with many counts. J is TRBJ1-2 and V is TRBV4-2; D gene unclear. The CDR3 totals 14 residues. Germline CDR1 LGHNA, CDR2 YNFKEQ. V lost 3 bases, J lost 3 bases, and 11 bases lay in between. CDR3 sequence reads: CASSHDGRDYGYTF. The CDR3 DNA follows: TGTGCCAGCAGCCATGACGGACGGGACTATGGCTACACCTTC.

This chain uses TRBV12-3 or TRBV12-4 with TRBJ1-4; D gene uncertain. CDR3 length: 14 amino acids. Trimming pared 1 base from V and 7 bases from J, leaving 10 bases between. CDR3 loop: CASSLVLRTEKLFF. The CDR3 DNA sequence: TGTGCCAGCAGTTTAGTTCTGAGAACTGAAAAACTGTTTTTT.

This chain uses TRBV7-9 with TRBJ2-2; TRBD1 aligns across 10 bases. Germline CDR1 reads SEHNR; CDR2 reads FQNEAQ (reference sequence). There are 16 residues in the CDR3. J lost 5 bases, V lost 5 bases, and 8 bases had no gene match. The CDR3 spells CASSPPRTGGTGELFF. The CDR3 DNA reads as TGTGCCAGCAGCCCCCCCCGGACAGGGGGTACCGGGGAGCTGTTTTTT.

The rearrangement joins TRBV12-3 or TRBV12-4 to TRBJ2-1; 10 bases line up with TRBD2. V was pared by 7 bases and J by 2 bases, with 2 bases of the junction left unmatched. CDR3 length equals 14 residues. DNA for the CDR3: TGTGCCAGCACTCTAGCGGGGGCCTACAATGAGCAGTTCTTC. Residues: CASTLAGAYNEQFF.

V gene TRBV12-3 or TRBV12-4 combines with J gene TRBJ2-3; a weak D match, TRBD1 (6 bases). Trimming removed 6 bases from V and 6 bases from J, with 13 bases in between. The CDR3 sequence is 13 residues long. CDR3 protein: CASRPTGGDTQYF. In DNA, the CDR3 is TGTGCCAGCAGACCGACAGGCGGTGATACGCAGTATTTT.

J is TRBJ1-2 and V is TRBV29-1; TRBD1 might be the D (5 bases). The CDR3 runs 12 residues. Trimming took off 5 bases at V and 4 bases at J, with 11 bases between the two ends. CDR1 SQVTM and CDR2 ANQGSEA come from the germline V gene. The CDR3, as DNA: TGCAGCGTTCTATGGGGGGTCTATGGCTACACCTTC. Its protein is CSVLWGVYGYTF.

This clonotype was observed at least ten times. V and J are TRBV7-6 and TRBJ2-5; 11 nucleotides match TRBD1. CDR1 and CDR2 (germline): SGHVS, FNYEAQ. V was clipped by 1 base and J by 4 bases; unmatched bases: 5. The CDR3 totals 16 residues. CDR3 loop: CASSLGGTGGRETQYF. The CDR3 DNA reads as TGTGCCAGCAGCTTAGGGGGGACAGGGGGACGAGAGACCCAGTACTTC.